The rows below give T cell receptor beta chains drawn from one sample of a study of response to subunit inactivated influenza vaccine. Each CDR3 protein gets one entry after TCRdb re-called the RT-PCR reads with MiXCR. The sample lists more than 700,000 distinct CDR3 sequences, less than 25% occurring once. This material consisted of PBMCs from blood, taken approximately 5 days after vaccination. All receptors come from a man aged 50-60 years who received an inactivated influenza vaccine. CDR3s include the opening cysteine and the closing phenylalanine or tryptophan. Each record gives: CDR3 protein, CDR3 DNA, J gene, clone size, V gene, D gene. The D gene is left open where the match is weak. The size entry is marked missing in some rows and otherwise reads once, few, many or a size class.

CDR3: CATSDLTTSKQYF
DNA: TGTGCCACCAGTGATTTGACCACAAGCAAGCAGTATTTT
J: TRBJ2-3
size: medium-sized
V: TRBV24-1
D: NA

CDR3: CASSLLQGGHNEQFF
DNA: TGTGCCAGCAGTTTACTACAGGGGGGTCACAATGAGCAGTTCTTC
J: TRBJ2-1
size: NA
V: TRBV28
D: TRBD1

CDR3: CSVRPSGNLNIQYF
DNA: TGCAGCGTTCGACCAAGCGGGAATCTAAACATTCAGTACTTC
J: TRBJ2-4
size: many
V: TRBV29-1
D: TRBD2

CDR3: CASSLDRGVSPLHF
DNA: TGTGCCAGCAGCTTAGATCGCGGGGTTTCACCCCTCCACTTT
J: TRBJ1-6
size: NA
V: TRBV11-2
D: NA

CDR3: CASSPGTEYTGELFF
DNA: TGTGCCAGCAGCCCCGGGACAGAGTACACCGGGGAGCTGTTTTTT
J: TRBJ2-2
size: NA
V: TRBV7-9
D: TRBD1

CDR3: CAWTSGAGNEQFF
DNA: TGTGCCTGGACTAGCGGGGCCGGCAATGAGCAGTTCTTC
J: TRBJ2-1
size: few
V: TRBV30
D: TRBD2

CDR3: CASSPRGGSTDTQYF
DNA: TGCGCCAGCAGCCCCCGTGGGGGGAGCACAGATACGCAGTATTTT
J: TRBJ2-3
size: few
V: TRBV5-1
D: NA

CDR3: CASSPDRVNTDTQYF
DNA: TGTGCCAGCAGCCCCGACAGGGTGAACACAGATACGCAGTATTTT
J: TRBJ2-3
size: few
V: TRBV27
D: TRBD1

CDR3: CASSPPAGNEQFF
DNA: TGTGCCAGCAGCCCCCCAGCAGGTAATGAGCAGTTCTTC
J: TRBJ2-1
size: NA
V: TRBV5-5
D: NA

CDR3: CASSSLSEQETQYF
DNA: TGTGCCAGCAGTTCCTTGTCAGAACAAGAGACCCAGTACTTC
J: TRBJ2-5
size: NA
V: TRBV5-5
D: NA

CDR3: CASSPSSNTGELFF
DNA: TGTGCCAGCTCACCCTCCTCGAACACCGGGGAGCTGTTTTTT
J: TRBJ2-2
size: NA
V: TRBV18
D: NA

CDR3: CATRQNTQYF
DNA: TGTGCCACCAGACAGAACACGCAGTATTTT
J: TRBJ2-3
size: NA
V: TRBV28
D: NA

CDR3: CASSPRVQGQTQYF
DNA: TGTGCCAGCAGCCCTAGGGTACAGGGACAGACCCAGTACTTC
J: TRBJ2-5
size: few
V: TRBV9
D: NA

CDR3: CASSYRRSGGWTNPTDTQYF
DNA: TGTGCCAGCAGTTATCGACGCTCTGGCGGATGGACGAATCCCACAGATACGCAGTATTTT
J: TRBJ2-3
size: NA
V: TRBV6-2/TRBV6-3
D: NA

CDR3: CASSSPVIQTQYF
DNA: TGTGCCAGCAGCTCCCCCGTGATACAGACCCAGTACTTC
J: TRBJ2-5
size: few
V: TRBV7-2
D: NA

CDR3: CSARDPGHTQYF
DNA: TGCAGTGCTAGAGATCCCGGGCATACGCAGTATTTT
J: TRBJ2-3
size: few
V: TRBV20-1
D: NA

CDR3: CASSFIRDANSPLHF
DNA: TGCGCCAGCAGCTTCATACGGGACGCTAATTCACCCCTCCACTTT
J: TRBJ1-6
size: many
V: TRBV5-1
D: NA

CDR3: CASSHMGQGFNEQYF
DNA: TGTGCCAGCAGCCACATGGGACAGGGGTTCAACGAGCAGTACTTC
J: TRBJ2-7
size: NA
V: TRBV7-9
D: TRBD1

CDR3: CASSPWTGGLTDTQYF
DNA: TGCGCCAGCAGCCCCTGGACAGGGGGCTTGACAGATACGCAGTATTTT
J: TRBJ2-3
size: NA
V: TRBV5-1
D: TRBD1

CDR3: CASSLELFVGGGHYEQYF
DNA: TGTGCCAGCAGCTTAGAATTATTCGTTGGGGGAGGACACTACGAGCAGTACTTC
J: TRBJ2-7
size: few
V: TRBV11-2
D: NA

CDR3: CPWGENNQPQHF
DNA: TGTCCTTGGGGGGAGAACAATCAGCCCCAGCATTTT
J: TRBJ1-5
size: many
V: TRBV25-1
D: NA

CDR3: CASSLGDRFESPLHF
DNA: TGTGCCAGCAGCTTAGGGGACCGCTTTGAGTCACCCCTCCACTTT
J: TRBJ1-6
size: NA
V: TRBV7-9
D: NA

CDR3: CASSQSKNGTGVYEQYF
DNA: TGCGCCAGCAGTCAATCGAAAAACGGGACAGGGGTCTACGAGCAGTACTTC
J: TRBJ2-7
size: NA
V: TRBV23-1
D: TRBD1

CDR3: CASTIGTGFMRNTEAFF
DNA: TGCGCCAGCACGATCGGGACAGGGTTTATGAGGAACACTGAAGCTTTCTTT
J: TRBJ1-1
size: few
V: TRBV4-1
D: TRBD1

CDR3: CASSEGQSNQPQHF
DNA: TGTGCCAGCAGTGAGGGACAGAGCAATCAGCCCCAGCATTTT
J: TRBJ1-5
size: few
V: TRBV6-1
D: TRBD1

CDR3: CASSLVRDPGHLGELFF
DNA: TGCGCCAGCAGCTTGGTCCGAGACCCTGGCCACCTCGGGGAGCTGTTTTTT
J: TRBJ2-2
size: NA
V: TRBV5-1
D: NA

CDR3: CASSPPGARSSPLHF
DNA: TGTGCCAGCAGCCCCCCTGGGGCTCGGAGCTCACCCCTCCACTTT
J: TRBJ1-6
size: NA
V: TRBV7-9
D: NA

CDR3: CASSTNPRPGGLETQYF
DNA: TGTGCCAGCAGTACAAACCCCAGACCGGGAGGCTTGGAGACCCAGTACTTC
J: TRBJ2-5
size: NA
V: TRBV6-1
D: TRBD2

CDR3: CASSSAGQGYSYEQYF
DNA: TGTGCCAGCAGTTCTGCGGGACAGGGATACTCCTACGAGCAGTACTTC
J: TRBJ2-7
size: few
V: TRBV6-5
D: TRBD1

CDR3: CATNDQLFYEQYF
DNA: TGTGCCACCAACGACCAATTATTCTACGAGCAGTACTTC
J: TRBJ2-7
size: NA
V: TRBV10-3
D: NA

CDR3: CSAPEGRTKTQYF
DNA: TGCAGTGCCCCAGAGGGGAGAACAAAGACCCAGTACTTC
J: TRBJ2-5
size: NA
V: TRBV20-1
D: NA

CDR3: CASSLSGHTDTQYF
DNA: TGTGCCAGCAGTTTGAGCGGACACACAGATACGCAGTATTTT
J: TRBJ2-3
size: NA
V: TRBV12-3/TRBV12-4
D: NA

CDR3: CASSPVSVGEAFF
DNA: TGTGCCAGCAGCCCCGTTTCGGTAGGTGAAGCTTTCTTT
J: TRBJ1-1
size: NA
V: TRBV7-9
D: NA

CDR3: CASRARTGEAFF
DNA: TGTGCCAGCAGGGCTAGAACAGGTGAAGCTTTCTTT
J: TRBJ1-1
size: few
V: TRBV9
D: NA

CDR3: CASSQDWGGARRSEQFF
DNA: TGTGCCAGCAGCCAAGATTGGGGGGGCGCCCGGCGGAGTGAGCAGTTCTTC
J: TRBJ2-1
size: NA
V: TRBV14
D: NA

CDR3: CASSLAGTPGEEQYF
DNA: TGTGCCAGCAGCTTAGCCGGGACACCCGGAGAAGAGCAGTACTTC
J: TRBJ2-7
size: NA
V: TRBV11-1
D: NA

CDR3: CASSLLAAIFYNQPQHF
DNA: TGTGCCAGCAGCCTCCTGGCGGCCATATTCTACAATCAGCCCCAGCATTTT
J: TRBJ1-5
size: NA
V: TRBV3-1
D: NA

CDR3: CASSFRDRGNTGELFF
DNA: TGTGCCAGCAGCTTCCGGGACAGGGGGAACACCGGGGAGCTGTTTTTT
J: TRBJ2-2
size: NA
V: TRBV7-9
D: TRBD1

CDR3: CAISESTYNEQFF
DNA: TGTGCCATCAGTGAGTCCACCTACAATGAGCAGTTCTTC
J: TRBJ2-1
size: many
V: TRBV10-3
D: NA

CDR3: CASSIGTGGSGANVLTF
DNA: TGCGCCAGCAGCATAGGGACAGGGGGCTCTGGGGCCAACGTCCTGACTTTC
J: TRBJ2-6
size: once
V: TRBV5-1
D: TRBD1

CDR3: CASSQDEEETQYF
DNA: TGCGCCAGCAGCCAAGACGAGGAGGAGACCCAGTACTTC
J: TRBJ2-5
size: NA
V: TRBV4-3
D: NA

CDR3: CASSRPGQGEQFF
DNA: TGTGCCAGCAGTCGCCCCGGACAGGGTGAGCAGTTCTTC
J: TRBJ2-1
size: few
V: TRBV6-2/TRBV6-3
D: TRBD1

CDR3: CASSLEGAGAHNEQFF
DNA: TGTGCCAGCAGCTTAGAAGGAGCGGGGGCCCACAATGAGCAGTTCTTC
J: TRBJ2-1
size: many
V: TRBV7-2
D: TRBD2

CDR3: CASSWISSGREVEQYF
DNA: TGTGCCAGCAGCTGGATCTCCAGCGGGAGGGAGGTCGAGCAGTACTTC
J: TRBJ2-7
size: few
V: TRBV5-6
D: TRBD2

CDR3: CASRTGISGNTIYF
DNA: TGTGCCAGCAGAACAGGAATCTCTGGAAACACCATATATTTT
J: TRBJ1-3
size: NA
V: TRBV6-1
D: NA

CDR3: CASSQGVPAKNIQYF
DNA: TGTGCCAGCAGCCAAGGCGTCCCGGCCAAAAACATTCAGTACTTC
J: TRBJ2-4
size: NA
V: TRBV3-1
D: NA

CDR3: CASNIGVSGELFF
DNA: TGTGCCAGCAACATTGGGGTGAGCGGGGAGCTGTTTTTT
J: TRBJ2-2
size: few
V: TRBV12-3/TRBV12-4
D: NA

CDR3: CATSQGQGNQPQHF
DNA: TGTGCCACCAGTCAGGGACAGGGGAATCAGCCCCAGCATTTT
J: TRBJ1-5
size: few
V: TRBV24-1
D: TRBD1

CDR3: CAWTSGNQETQYF
DNA: TGTGCCTGGACTAGCGGGAATCAAGAGACCCAGTACTTC
J: TRBJ2-5
size: NA
V: TRBV30
D: TRBD2

CDR3: CSVEEGSVSKNIQYF
DNA: TGCAGCGTTGAAGAGGGGAGTGTCAGTAAAAACATTCAGTACTTC
J: TRBJ2-4
size: NA
V: TRBV29-1
D: NA

CDR3: CASSGSGLEQYF
DNA: TGTGCCAGCAGTGGCTCCGGTCTCGAGCAGTACTTC
J: TRBJ2-7
size: many
V: TRBV25-1
D: NA

CDR3: CASSTSTLNEQFF
DNA: TGTGCCAGCAGCACCTCAACGCTCAATGAGCAGTTCTTC
J: TRBJ2-1
size: few
V: TRBV7-2
D: NA

CDR3: CATAQRAFGELFF
DNA: TGTGCCACCGCCCAGCGGGCGTTCGGGGAGCTGTTTTTT
J: TRBJ2-2
size: NA
V: TRBV24-1
D: NA

CDR3: CASSSREHYGYTF
DNA: TGTGCCAGCAGCTCCAGGGAACACTATGGCTACACCTTC
J: TRBJ1-2
size: few
V: TRBV12-3/TRBV12-4
D: NA